Below, 32 T cell receptor beta chains from the same sample are listed, as sequenced in a study of T cell clonality in common variable immunodeficiency. The assay was immunoSEQ multiplex PCR, and TCRdb's table has in-frame clones only and misses some. The table lists 35,000 or so clones, with no singletons. The sequencing sample was made of peripheral blood mononuclear cells. These receptors were collected from a person aged 18 to 75 in good health.

This clone was picked up many times. The read ends 3 residues shy of where the CDR3 ends; the end is completed using the germline J gene. This sequence joins TRBV6-2 or TRBV6-3 and TRBJ2-7; 10 positions match TRBD2. V gave up 7 bases and J gave up 6 bases; unmatched junction bases: 9. This CDR3 comprises 14 residues. CDR1 MNHEY and CDR2 SVGEGT come from the germline V gene. CDR3 amino acids: CASTPGLALVEQYF. The CDR3 bases that were read are TGTGCCAGCACGCCGGGACTAGCGTTAGTCGAG.

This clone has a count of ten or more. The read falls 3 residues short of the CDR3 end, and the missing part is taken from the germline J gene. The chain has TRBV19 and TRBJ2-6; maybe TRBD1 (6 bases). The germline gives CDR1 LNHDA, CDR2 SQIVND (reference sequence). With 8 bases removed from V and 2 bases from J, the gap between germline ends came to 13 bases. The CDR3 contains 15 residues. CDR3 sequence: CASLDRYAGANVLTF. CDR3 DNA, as far as it was read: TGTGCCAGTCTGGACAGATACGCTGGGGCCAACGTC.

The table lists this clone with many counts. The observed sequence ends 3 residues before the CDR3 terminus, with the missing tail filled in from the germline J gene. The rearrangement uses TRBV7-2 and TRBJ1-5; 9 bases map to TRBD1. The CDR3 totals 14 residues. Losses at the gene ends were 5 bases for V and 7 bases for J; bases not matched to a gene: 6. CDR1 and CDR2 (germline): SGHTA, FQGNSA. The CDR3 reads CASSPRTGEQPQHF. CDR3 DNA, as far as it was read: TGTGCCAGCAGCCCACGGACAGGGGAACAGCCC.

In its sample, this clone was seen many times. With the read ending 3 residues before the CDR3 end, the germline J gene is used to fill in that end. The chain is built from TRBV20-1 and TRBJ1-4; unclear D gene. With 6 bases removed from V and 3 bases from J, the gap between germline ends came to 17 bases. The CDR3 is 15 amino acids. Germline V gene sequence: CDR1 DFQATT, CDR2 SNEGSKA (reference sequence). The DNA read from the CDR3 is TGCAGTGCCCACGGTCAACGGTACTCTAATGAAAAA. Its translation is CSAHGQRYSNEK. The entire CDR3 protein reads CSAHGQRYSNEKLFF.

This clone was observed many times. The read halts 3 residues ahead of the CDR3 end, with the missing end drawn from the germline J gene. The chain uses TRBV30 and TRBJ1-2, with 12 positions matching TRBD1. The V and J ends lost 3 bases and 7 bases, in that order; junction bases with no gene match: 6. The CDR3 has 14 residues. Germline lookup yields CDR1 GTSNPN and CDR2 SVGIG (reference sequence). CDR3 in amino acids: CAWRPWDRGPGYTF. Partial CDR3 DNA: TGTGCCTGGAGACCCTGGGACAGGGGGCCTGGC.

This clone was picked up many times. One end of the junction is discordant with germline, which a read error may explain. The CDR3 end lies 3 residues beyond the end of the read and is filled in from the germline J gene. The V call is TRBV20-1, the J call TRBJ1-4; weak D call: TRBD1 (5 bases). Germline values: CDR1 DFQATT, CDR2 SNEGSKA (reference sequence). The CDR3 has 13 residues. The CDR3 spells CSARAGTNEKLFF. The sequenced part of the CDR3 DNA is TGCAGTGCAAGAGCAGGGACTAATGAAAAA.

In its sample, this clone was seen many times. The missing CDR3 end, 3 residues past where the read stops, is filled in from the germline J gene. The rearrangement joins TRBV19 to TRBJ2-7; D is undetermined. Germline V gives CDR1 LNHDA, CDR2 SQIVND (reference sequence). This CDR3 region has 13 residues. Trimming took off 3 bases at V and 4 bases at J, with 10 bases between the two ends. CDR3 in amino acids: CASSIYPGYEQYF. The sequenced part of the CDR3 DNA is TGTGCCAGTAGTATCTACCCCGGTTACGAG.

As regards this clone: The observed sequence ends 3 residues before the CDR3 terminus, with the missing tail filled in from the germline J gene. This chain connects TRBV7-8 to TRBJ1-6; unclear D gene. The CDR3 length is 12 residues. Germline V gene data show CDR1 as SGHVS and CDR2 as FQNEAQ. V dropped 5 bases and J dropped 8 bases, with 7 bases sitting between them. The CDR3 bases that were read are TGTGCCAGCAGCCCTAACTATTCACCC. Its protein product is CASSPNYSP. The complete CDR3 sequence is CASSPNYSPLHF.

In its sample, this clone was seen many times. Coverage ceases 3 residues before the CDR3 finishes, and the germline J gene fills in the end. V is TRBV29-1 and J is TRBJ1-2, with D possibly TRBD1 on 5 matching bases. The germline CDR1 and CDR2 sequences are SQVTM and ANQGSEA. The V gene lost 2 bases and the J gene lost 5 bases, with 12 bases spanning the gap. The CDR3 extends over 13 amino acids. The chain's CDR3 is CSVESGTEYGYTF. The sequenced CDR3 bases are TGCAGCGTTGAATCTGGGACTGAGTATGGC. The whole variable domain, remainder taken from reference TRBV29-1 and TRBJ1-2, is SAVISQKPSRDICQRGTSLTIQCQVDSQVTMMFWYRQQPGQSLTLIATANQGSEATYESGFVIDKFPISRPNLTFSTLTVSNMSPEDSSIYLCSVESGTEYGYTFGSGTRLTVV.

This clone was found many times. Coverage ceases 3 residues before the CDR3 finishes, and the germline J gene fills in the end. This sequence joins TRBV20-1 and TRBJ1-5; D gene uncertain. The germline gives CDR1 DFQATT, CDR2 SNEGSKA (reference sequence). V dropped 2 bases and J dropped 0 bases, with 5 bases sitting between them. The CDR3 sequence is 13 residues long. The CDR3 protein is CSARQYSNQPQHF. CDR3 bases read: TGCAGTGCTAGACAGTATAGCAATCAGCCC.

The table lists this clone with many counts. CDR3 amino acids: CAWSVALQETQYF. CDR3 DNA, as far as it was read: TGTGCCTGGAGTGTAGCCTTACAAGAGACC. The chain carries TRBV30 and TRBJ2-5; D uncertain. The read ends 3 residues before the CDR3 terminus; that terminus is restored from the germline J gene. Trimming shortened V by 0 bases and J by 2 bases, and 7 bases separated the two germline ends. This CDR3 region has 13 residues. Germline CDR1 reads GTSNPN; CDR2 reads SVGIG (reference sequence).

This clone was recorded at least ten times. The read ends 3 residues shy of where the CDR3 ends; the end is completed using the germline J gene. The rearrangement joins TRBV30 to TRBJ1-1; D remains unclear. The CDR3 consists of 13 residues. V was clipped by 0 bases and J by 3 bases, with 8 bases between them. Germline CDR1 reads GTSNPN; CDR2 reads SVGIG (reference sequence). The part of the CDR3 DNA that was read is TGTGCCTGGAGTGTAAACCGGGACACTGAA. Amino acids: CAWSVNRDTE. In full, the CDR3 is CAWSVNRDTEAFF.

The table lists this clone with many counts. The read stops 3 residues short of the end of the CDR3; the missing end is completed from the germline J gene. This chain joins TRBV12-5 and TRBJ2-5; 8 bases line up with TRBD1. Germline CDR1 is LGHNT and CDR2 is FRNRAP. V lost 4 bases, J lost 0 bases, and 4 bases stayed unmatched. CDR3 size: 15 residues. The part of the CDR3 DNA that was read is TGTGCTAGTGGTTCGAACAGGGGGTACCAAGAGACC. This sequence encodes CASGSNRGYQET. The complete CDR3 reads CASGSNRGYQETQYF.

This clone was seen many times. Read coverage stops 3 residues before the CDR3 terminus; the germline J gene supplies the remainder. This chain joins TRBV7-6 and TRBJ2-5; 11 nucleotides line up with TRBD1. J lost 5 bases, V lost 4 bases, and 6 bases had no gene match. The V gene's germline CDR1 is SGHVS and CDR2 FNYEAQ. There are 15 residues in the CDR3. The sequenced CDR3 bases are TGTGCCAGCAGCTCCTGGACAGGGGGCTGGGAGACC. This sequence encodes CASSSWTGGWET. The entire CDR3 protein reads CASSSWTGGWETQYF.

This clone came up many times. The CDR3 end falls 3 residues outside the read, so it is completed with the germline J gene. The V gene is TRBV12-3 or TRBV12-4, the J gene TRBJ1-3; D is undetermined. This CDR3 contains 12 residues. With 3 bases removed from V and 9 bases from J, the gap between germline ends came to 9 bases. The CDR3 region is CASSLRLSTIYF. The covered CDR3 bases are TGTGCCAGCAGTTTGCGCCTATCCACC.

In its sample, this clone was seen many times. CDR3 loop: CSAREGARGTDTQYF. The sequenced part of the CDR3 DNA is TGCAGTGCTAGAGAGGGGGCGCGGGGCACAGATACG. This chain uses TRBV20-1 with TRBJ2-3; a weak D match, TRBD1 (6 bases). The read ends 3 residues before the CDR3 terminus; that terminus is restored from the germline J gene. Trimming removed 0 bases at V and 1 base at J, with 11 bases between. The CDR3 is 15 amino acids. Per germline, CDR1 DFQATT and CDR2 SNEGSKA (reference sequence).

Ten or more counts support this clone. The sequence runs out 3 residues before the end of the CDR3; the remainder is reconstructed from the germline J gene. The same CDR3 can be traced to other DNA sequences in this sample. This chain links TRBV18 with TRBJ2-3, with D tentatively TRBD1 (5 bases). The germline gives CDR1 KGHSH, CDR2 LQKENI. The CDR3 spans 15 residues. With 2 bases removed from V and 0 bases from J, the gap between germline ends came to 9 bases. CDR3 sequence reads: CASSPVRASTDTQYF. The covered CDR3 bases are TGTGCCAGCTCACCAGTCAGGGCTAGCACAGATACG.

This clone was counted at least ten times. The read terminates 3 residues before the CDR3 end, so the remaining end is supplied by the germline J gene. The rearrangement joins TRBV4-1 to TRBJ2-7, with 12 nucleotides matching TRBD2. The V gene's germline CDR1 is MGHRA and CDR2 YSYEKL. The trim removed 1 base at V and 3 bases at J, leaving 7 bases unmatched. The CDR3 contains 17 residues. Here the CDR3 reads CASSQGGLAGSVYEQYF. The covered CDR3 bases are TGCGCCAGCAGCCAAGGGGGACTAGCGGGCAGCGTCTACGAG.

This clone was counted many times. The sequence runs out 3 residues before the end of the CDR3; the remainder is reconstructed from the germline J gene. The chain joins TRBV9 to TRBJ1-1; D is unclear. Trimming removed 0 bases from V and 4 bases from J, with 7 bases in between. Germline CDR1 is SGDLS and CDR2 is YYNGEE. This CDR3 is built from 13 residues. CDR3 protein: CASSVDQGTEAFF. Incomplete CDR3 DNA: TGTGCCAGCAGCGTAGATCAAGGCACTGAA. Drawing the rest from reference TRBV9 and TRBJ1-1, the complete variable domain is DSGVTQTPKHLITATGQRVTLRCSPRSGDLSVYWYQQSLDQGLQFLIQYYNGEERAKGNILERFSAQQFPDLHSELNLSSLELGDSALYFCASSVDQGTEAFFGQGTRLTVV.

This clone was observed many times. The CDR3 end lies 3 residues beyond the end of the read and is filled in from the germline J gene. The chain has TRBV6-2 or TRBV6-3 and TRBJ1-1; D gene uncertain. Per germline, CDR1 MNHEY and CDR2 SVGEGT. The CDR3 extends over 12 amino acids. V was pared by 5 bases and J by 1 base, with 5 bases between. Partial CDR3 DNA: TGTGCCAGCAGTAAACAGAACACTGAA. Its translation: CASSKQNTE. The entire CDR3 protein reads CASSKQNTEAFF.

This clone was counted many times. CDR3 region: CASSTTGISNGYTF. CDR3 bases read: TGTGCCAGCAGCACCACAGGGATTTCGAATGGC. The chain links TRBV7-9 to TRBJ1-2; tentatively, D is TRBD1 (6 bases). The CDR3 end falls 3 residues outside the read, so it is completed with the germline J gene. The V gene's germline CDR1 is SEHNR and CDR2 FQNEAQ (reference sequence). The ends were cut back, 5 bases at V and 6 bases at J, with 16 bases in the middle. The CDR3 totals 14 residues.

At least ten counts were recorded for this clone. The read ends 3 residues before the CDR3 terminus; that terminus is restored from the germline J gene. This sequence joins TRBV2 and TRBJ1-4; possible D gene TRBD1, 6 bases. The V gene lost 3 bases and the J gene lost 8 bases, with 19 bases spanning the gap. CDR1 and CDR2 (germline): SNHLY, FYNNEI. CDR3 length equals 16 residues. CDR3 amino acids: CASSDASQGQGEKLFF. The sequenced CDR3 bases are TGTGCCAGCAGTGACGCCTCCCAGGGGCAAGGGGAAAAA.

At least ten counts were recorded for this clone. The read terminates 3 residues ahead of where the CDR3 ends, so the germline J gene completes it. The chain employs TRBV19 and TRBJ2-7; 7 nucleotides agree with TRBD1. Germline V gene sequence: CDR1 LNHDA, CDR2 SQIVND (reference sequence). Germline trimming cut 5 bases from V and 0 bases from J; bases unmatched to any gene: 1. The CDR3 runs 13 residues. Partial CDR3 DNA: TGTGCCAGTAGTCGACAGGGCTCCTACGAG. Its protein is CASSRQGSYE. The entire CDR3 is CASSRQGSYEQYF.

At least ten counts were recorded for this clone. The DNA ends 3 residues before the CDR3 does, and the rest of the CDR3 is filled in from the germline J gene. The chain uses TRBV15 and TRBJ1-2; 7 bases agree with TRBD1. From germline, CDR1 is LNHNV and CDR2 YYDKDF (reference sequence). The CDR3 extends over 14 amino acids. The trim removed 4 bases at V and 5 bases at J, leaving 7 bases unmatched. The sequenced part of the CDR3 DNA is TGTGCCACCAGCACAACGGGACAGTTATATGGC. Protein sequence: CATSTTGQLYG. From start to end, the CDR3 is CATSTTGQLYGYTF.

With respect to this clone: The DNA ends 3 residues before the CDR3 does, and the rest of the CDR3 is filled in from the germline J gene. The rearrangement joins TRBV19 to TRBJ2-7, with 7 bases aligning to TRBD1. Trimming removed 9 bases from V and 3 bases from J; junction bases left unmatched: 14. CDR3 length equals 15 residues. Germline V CDR1 and CDR2: LNHDA, SQIVND (reference sequence). CDR3 loop: CASSLGDRVVYEQYF. CDR3 DNA (partial): TGTGCCAGCAGTCTTGGTGACAGGGTGGTCTACGAG.

In this sample, this clone turned up many times. The CDR3 end is not reached by the read, which stops 3 residues before it; the germline J gene fills it in. The chain joins TRBV18 to TRBJ2-3; unclear D gene. The germline V gene has CDR1 KGHSH and CDR2 LQKENI. This CDR3 has 15 amino acids. Trimming took off 2 bases at V and 2 bases at J, with 11 bases between the two ends. The CDR3 DNA, read in part, is TGTGCCAGCTCACCAAGCTCCTCTCCCACAGATACG. Protein sequence: CASSPSSSPTDT. From start to end, the CDR3 is CASSPSSSPTDTQYF.

The table lists this clone with many counts. The CDR3 end lies 3 residues beyond the end of the read and is filled in from the germline J gene. The chain recombines TRBV28 with TRBJ2-7; maybe TRBD2 (5 bases). Deletions cut 6 bases from V and 4 bases from J, with 13 bases between. This CDR3 has 13 amino acids. Germline V gene sequence: CDR1 MDHEN, CDR2 SYDVKM. CDR3 sequence reads: CASSYSTGYEQYF. The part of the CDR3 DNA that was read is TGTGCCAGCAGCTACTCGACGGGGTACGAG.

This clone was seen many times. The sequence runs out 3 residues before the end of the CDR3; the remainder is reconstructed from the germline J gene. The V and J genes are TRBV30 and TRBJ2-5; 7 bases match TRBD2. The CDR3 length is 14 residues. Unmatched junction bases numbered 7, after V lost 4 bases and J lost 2 bases. The germline gives CDR1 GTSNPN, CDR2 SVGIG (reference sequence). The DNA read from the CDR3 is TGTGCCTGGACACGGGGGAGGGGTCAAGAGACC. It yields the protein CAWTRGRGQET. The full CDR3 sequence reads CAWTRGRGQETQYF.

In its sample, this clone is medium-sized. The read is 3 residues too short to cover the CDR3 end, so that end is filled in from the germline J gene. The chain joins TRBV12-3 or TRBV12-4 to TRBJ1-6; 9 nucleotides match TRBD1. This CDR3 region has 15 residues. V shed 5 bases and J 7 bases; nucleotides not matched to a gene: 6. The CDR3 protein is CASSAHRGQNSPLHF. The part of the CDR3 DNA that was read is TGTGCCAGCAGTGCCCACAGGGGGCAAAATTCACCC.

This clone was seen many times. The CDR3 end falls 3 residues outside the read, so it is completed with the germline J gene. V usage is TRBV12-3 or TRBV12-4 and J usage is TRBJ2-1; D unclear. The germline V and J ends were trimmed by 2 bases and 3 bases, with 11 bases remaining between them. The CDR3 runs to 15 residues. The CDR3 bases that were read are TGTGCCAGCAGTTTACGAAGGGCCTTCTACAATGAG. This sequence encodes CASSLRRAFYNE. The full CDR3 is CASSLRRAFYNEQFF.

This clone was found many times. The read is 3 residues too short to cover the CDR3 end, so that end is filled in from the germline J gene. The chain couples TRBV19 to TRBJ2-1; the D is unclear. From germline, CDR1 is LNHDA and CDR2 SQIVND (reference sequence). Trimming removed 7 bases at V and 0 bases at J, with 10 bases between. This CDR3 has 14 amino acids. This CDR3 reads CASKVTTSYNEQFF. The CDR3 DNA, read in part, is TGTGCCAGTAAGGTGACAACCTCCTACAATGAG.

Relative to its sample, this clone is medium-sized. The CDR3 is cut off 3 residues early in the read; its end comes from the germline J gene. This chain links TRBV23-1 with TRBJ1-1; D is perhaps TRBD1 (6 bases). TRBV23-1 is given ORF status, its function remaining uncertain. The CDR3 sequence is 14 residues long. The CDR3: CASSPCVDRRIAFF. The covered CDR3 bases are TGCGCCAGCAGTCCTTGCGTCGACAGGCGAATA.